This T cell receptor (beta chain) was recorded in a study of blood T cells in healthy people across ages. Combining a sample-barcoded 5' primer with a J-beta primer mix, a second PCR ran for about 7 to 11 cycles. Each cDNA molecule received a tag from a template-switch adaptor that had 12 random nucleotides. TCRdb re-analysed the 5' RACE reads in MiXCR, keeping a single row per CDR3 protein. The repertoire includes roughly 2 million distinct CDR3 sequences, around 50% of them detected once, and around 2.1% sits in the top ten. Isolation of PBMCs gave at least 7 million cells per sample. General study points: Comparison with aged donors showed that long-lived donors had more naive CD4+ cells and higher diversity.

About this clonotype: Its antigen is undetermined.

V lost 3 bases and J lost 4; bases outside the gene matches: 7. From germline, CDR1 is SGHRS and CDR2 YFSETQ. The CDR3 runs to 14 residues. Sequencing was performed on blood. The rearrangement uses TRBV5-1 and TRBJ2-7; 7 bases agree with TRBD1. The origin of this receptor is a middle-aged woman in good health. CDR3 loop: CASSSGQRDYEQYF. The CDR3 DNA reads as TGCGCCAGCAGCTCGGGACAGAGAGATTACGAGCAGTACTTC. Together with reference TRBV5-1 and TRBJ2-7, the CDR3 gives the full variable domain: KAGVTQTPRYLIKTRGQQVTLSCSPISGHRSVSWYQQTPGQGLQFLFEYFSETQRNKGNFPGRFSGRQFSNSRSEMNVSTLELGDSALYLCASSSGQRDYEQYFGPGTRLTVT.